The clone carrying this T cell receptor beta chain was counted a few times. The antigen remains unidentified. This record belongs to a study of neurological immune-mediated disorders. This CDR3 has 14 residues. CDR1 and CDR2 (germline): KGHSH, LQKENI. V was cut by 3 bases and J by 3 bases, with 12 bases left in between. As for time point: longitudinal time-point 3. The unsorted libraries originated from 2 million PBMCs that had been stored at -80 C. cDNA synthesis was performed by 5'RACE with 10-nucleotide random UMIs. One entry per CDR3 protein, called by TCRdb with MiXCR from the 5' RACE reads. The data show some 55,000 distinct CDR3 sequences, 6.5% to 8.5% seen once. Study outcomes and limitations: Sharing of CDR3 amino acid sequences among expanded clones across subjects was absent, suggesting private repertoires in all groups.

The genes are TRBV18 and TRBJ2-7; TRBD2 is a possible D gene (5 bases). The source is a woman aged 40-49 years in good health. Source material: PBMCs. CDR3 coding DNA: TGTGCCAGCTCACCCCAAGGACTCCTCTACGAGCAGTACTTC. This codes for CASSPQGLLYEQYF.